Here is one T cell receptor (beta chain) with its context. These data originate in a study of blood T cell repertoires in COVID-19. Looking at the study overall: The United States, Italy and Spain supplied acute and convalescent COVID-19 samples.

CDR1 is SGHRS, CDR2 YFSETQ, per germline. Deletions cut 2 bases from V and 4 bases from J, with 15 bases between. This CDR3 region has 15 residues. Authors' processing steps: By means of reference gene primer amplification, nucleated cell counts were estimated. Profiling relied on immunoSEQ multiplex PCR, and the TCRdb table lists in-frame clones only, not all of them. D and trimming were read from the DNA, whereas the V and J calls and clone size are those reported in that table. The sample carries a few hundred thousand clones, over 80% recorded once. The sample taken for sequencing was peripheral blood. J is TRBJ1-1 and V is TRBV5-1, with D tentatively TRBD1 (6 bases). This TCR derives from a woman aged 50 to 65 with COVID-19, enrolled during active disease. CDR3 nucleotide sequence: TGCGCCAGCAGCTTTTCGGGGGGCGCGGGCACTGAAGCTTTCTTT. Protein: CASSFSGGAGTEAFF. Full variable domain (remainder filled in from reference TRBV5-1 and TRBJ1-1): KAGVTQTPRYLIKTRGQQVTLSCSPISGHRSVSWYQQTPGQGLQFLFEYFSETQRNKGNFPGRFSGRQFSNSRSEMNVSTLELGDSALYLCASSFSGGAGTEAFFGQGTRLTVV.